This TCR beta chain was identified in a study of cytomegalovirus exposure and HLA in healthy donors. The germline CDR1 and CDR2 sequences are SGHRS and YFSETQ. This CDR3 is built from 17 residues. V gave up 0 bases and J gave up 7 bases; unmatched junction bases: 13. 13 Jbeta primers and 60 Vbeta primers were used for the PCR. Only in-frame clones appear in the TCRdb table, and some are missing; sequencing was by immunoSEQ multiplex PCR. The data hold over 70,000 clones, with about 70% observed a single time. Details on this clone: Antigen unknown.

Broader study findings: The investigators catalogued 150 or so TCR beta chains as cytomegalovirus-associated. Testing in vitro showed a few CMV-associated chains specific for CMV antigens.

This chain uses TRBV5-1 with TRBJ1-2; 9 bases fit TRBD1. Material for sequencing was PBMCs. The clonotype comes from a woman aged 50 to 60 in good health and CMV-seropositive. DNA of the CDR3: TGCGCCAGCAGCTTGGCCCCGACCGGGACAGGGACGTTTGGCTACACCTTC. Protein product: CASSLAPTGTGTFGYTF. Full variable domain (outside the CDR3, taken from reference TRBV5-1 and TRBJ1-2): KAGVTQTPRYLIKTRGQQVTLSCSPISGHRSVSWYQQTPGQGLQFLFEYFSETQRNKGNFPGRFSGRQFSNSRSEMNVSTLELGDSALYLCASSLAPTGTGTFGYTFGSGTRLTVV.